Given below is one TCR beta chain in context. Its antigen is not known. V was trimmed by 1 base and J by 3 bases, leaving 10 bases between them. The CDR3 has 15 amino acids. CDR1 SGHNT and CDR2 YENEEA come from the germline V gene. This sample was included in a study of shared clonotypes between healthy human individuals. The study, taken as a whole, reports: Sharing of clonotypes among donors was expected to vary with sequencing depth.

Sequencing was performed on unsorted PBMC DNA using ten immunoSEQ deep assay plates. Method: immunoSEQ multiplex PCR; TCRdb's copy keeps in-frame clones and lacks some. The sample has 550,000 to 600,000 clones, 70% to 80% seen once; the top ten hold approximately 12%. This clonotype was sampled from a woman in her thirties or forties in good health. Some clones in this sample may be carry-over from other donors' samples. The sequenced material came from PBMCs. The chain uses TRBV11-3 and TRBJ2-1; D remains ambiguous. CDR3 DNA sequence: TGTGCCAGCAGCTTAGGGTCACAAGTCTACAATGAGCAGTTCTTC. This gives the protein CASSLGSQVYNEQFF.